This T cell receptor (beta chain) originates from a study of tumor-infiltrating lymphocytes in primary liver carcinoma. The germline V gene has CDR1 LGHNA and CDR2 YSLEER. This CDR3 spans 15 amino acids. Both blood RNA, taken from unsorted whole blood, and germline DNA were extracted. cDNA specific to TCR beta was made from around 450 ng of total RNA, with a constant-region primer employed for priming. Each TCR beta library was derived from three nested multiplex PCR rounds that employed slightly modified ARM-PCR. For around 11 cycles apiece, the opening two PCR rounds ran with TRBV1-TRBV30 forward primers and a C-beta reverse primer. A single record per CDR3 protein comes from TCRdb applying MiXCR to the multiplex PCR reads. The sample lists about 320,000 distinct CDR3 sequences, over 55% occurring once. This clonotype was seen once. Because the CDR3 is missing its conserved closing phenylalanine or tryptophan, this is likely a read error.

The chain combines TRBV4-3 with TRBJ2-1; TRBD1 is a possible D gene (6 bases). The sequencing input was peripheral blood. This receptor was identified in a man aged 35 to 55 with primary liver carcinoma and hepatitis B virus infection. The CDR3 region has the DNA TGCGCCAGCAGTCAAGACAGGCTAGTGAACAATGAGCAGTTCTCC. Residues: CASSQDRLVNNEQFS.